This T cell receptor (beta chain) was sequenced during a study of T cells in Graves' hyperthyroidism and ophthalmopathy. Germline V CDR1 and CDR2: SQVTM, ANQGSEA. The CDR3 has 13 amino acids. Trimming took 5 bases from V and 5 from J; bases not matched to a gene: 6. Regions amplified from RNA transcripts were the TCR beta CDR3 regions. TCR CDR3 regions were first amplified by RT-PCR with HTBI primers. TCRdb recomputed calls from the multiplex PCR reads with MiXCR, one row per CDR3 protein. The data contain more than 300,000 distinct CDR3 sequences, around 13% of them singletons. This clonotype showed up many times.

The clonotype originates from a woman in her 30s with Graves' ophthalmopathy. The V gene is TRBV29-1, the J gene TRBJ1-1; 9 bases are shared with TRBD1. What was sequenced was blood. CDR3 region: CSVNRGQGTEAFF. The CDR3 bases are TGCAGCGTTAACAGGGGGCAGGGGACTGAAGCTTTCTTT.